The entry below gives a single T cell receptor (beta chain) sequence along with its context. The sample is drawn from a study of blood T cell repertoires in COVID-19. Study at large: Acute and convalescent COVID-19 specimens originated in the United States, Italy and Spain. PBMCs, B-cell-depleted T cells, or T cells were the source of the cDNA or gDNA that made up the material.

Original analysis: Using reference gene primer amplification, nucleated cell counts were estimated. Sequenced by immunoSEQ multiplex PCR; TCRdb stores in-frame clones only, minus some. V, J and clone size derive from that table, while D and trimming were established from the DNA sequence. Among roughly 70,000 clones listed, roughly 90% were seen once. The V and J ends lost 6 bases and 0 bases respectively, with 9 bases between them. The CDR3 loop spans 14 amino acids. CDR1 MNHEY and CDR2 SVGAGI come from the germline V gene. Sequencing was carried out using peripheral blood. The clonotype comes from a man over 45 with acute or convalescent COVID-19. The chain employs TRBV6-5 and TRBJ2-1; D remains unclear. CDR3 DNA: TGTGCCAGCAGCTTGTTTAGCTCCTACAATGAGCAGTTCTTC. Protein: CASSLFSSYNEQFF.